The present T cell receptor beta chain was sequenced within a study of blood T cells in healthy people across ages. This CDR3 is 14 amino acids long. V lost 5 bases to trimming and J lost 6 bases; unmatched junction nucleotides: 9. Study results and caveats: Any changes in expanded clonotypes were possibly confounded, as donor CMV status remained unknown.

A remark on this clonotype: Its specificity is unknown.

Using a J-beta primer mix together with a sample-barcoded 5' primer, a second PCR was run for roughly 6 to 12 cycles. Each cDNA molecule was tagged by a template-switch adaptor that had 12 random nucleotides. Each of the samples gave a minimum of 2.5 million paired-end reads that contained CDR3. TCRdb reprocessed the 5' RACE reads with MiXCR, giving one entry per CDR3 protein. This sample has approximately 770,000 distinct CDR3 sequences; 58% occur once, and the top ten carry 22%. This receptor was taken from a man aged 30-40 years in good health. Sequenced material: blood. The rearrangement links TRBV12-3 or TRBV12-4 to TRBJ1-1; 7 bases fit TRBD1. DNA for the CDR3: TGTGCCAGCAGTGCACAGGGGTTCAAGTCTGAAGCTTTCTTT. Translated, it gives CASSAQGFKSEAFF.